This T cell receptor beta chain came from a study of blood T cell repertoires in COVID-19 (dated by TCRdb to between 2020 and 2021). A note on the overall study: Samples from collaborators originated in the United States, Italy and Spain and spanned both the acute and convalescent phases of COVID-19. Deeply sampled blood TCRbeta repertoires from subjects exposed to, actively infected with, or recovered from COVID-19 were included in the dataset. A freely available public database, intended as a resource for researchers studying the immune response to SARS-CoV-2, is where the repertoires were released. Nearly every sample came with metadata listing a de-identified subject ID, COVID-19 status, age in years and sex. The samples were drawn from two sources: the first 160 participants of the ongoing ImmuneRACE study, and about 1,300 subjects contributed by 6 global collaborators. The prospective study material was composed of cDNA or gDNA derived from T cells, B-cell-depleted T cells, or PBMCs. Where available, HLA class I and class II types were taken from metadata supplied by the sample provider and were not determined by assay-based typing.

Collaborating institutions collected whole blood in K2EDTA tubes following their own protocols. For TCRbeta analysis, collaborators shipped samples in one of three forms: frozen whole blood, isolated PBMCs, or DNA extracted from either of those sample types. As concerns this clone: Its antigen is currently not known. No base quality values were provided; no much bigger clone lies one nucleotide off.

Points the paper makes about the study in general: Clinical and demographic metadata were provided uncurated, with the amount varying by source and participant.

The immunoSEQ Assay, a bias-controlled multiplex PCR, was used to amplify TCRbeta CDR3 regions from genomic DNA. Under the source paper's analysis protocol: The number of nucleated cells in each sample was estimated from the amplification of reference gene primers within the assay. To quantify the absolute abundance of each unique TCRbeta CDR3 rearrangement, sequence reads were collapsed and filtered. For each sample, productive Simpson clonality was calculated as the square root of Simpson's diversity index over productive rearrangements. The table comes from immuneACCESS by way of TCRdb, which keeps in-frame sequences with V and J called. Part of the clones is missing from these tables; in studies checked, under half for an unresolved V gene and the rest for unknown reasons. The DNA was the basis for D and trimming; V, J and clone size are from that table. The sample table contains 350,000 to 450,000 clones; only one count was recorded for approximately 86% of them. Of the sample, about 3% is held by the ten largest clones.

The V end gives up 6 bases and the J end 5 bases, leaving 9 bases in the junction not matched to a gene. The CDR3 covers 15 residues, taking in both the cysteine and the phenylalanine. Left in the record is the CDR3 DNA by itself, 45 bases read in frame from the first base. The germline V gene specifies SNHLY as CDR1 and FYNNEI as CDR2. The chain is made from TRBV2 and TRBJ2-2; TRBD1 lines up with 7 middle nucleotides. This TCR was sampled from a human donor in a cohort sampled during active COVID-19. Sequences were obtained from peripheral blood. The CDR3: CASRYRQGNTGELFF. The DNA reads as follows: TGTGCCAGCAGATACCGACAGGGAAATACCGGGGAGCTGTTTTTT.